The 16 T cell receptor beta chains below come from one sample, sequenced in a study of glioma-infiltrating T cells. TCR alpha and beta CDR3 regions were amplified from RNA using iRepertoire nested multiplex PCR. Using its own MiXCR run on the multiplex PCR reads, TCRdb lists one record per CDR3 protein. Among about 93,000 distinct CDR3 sequences listed, roughly 37% were seen once. The sequenced sample was glioma tissue, nonneoplastic brain tissue, or PBMCs (not recorded which). The receptor set was obtained from a human donor with low-grade glioma or glioblastoma, undergoing nonglioma brain surgery, or in good health (not recorded which).

The gene calls are TRBV11-1 and TRBJ2-5; D might be TRBD2 (6 bases). With 5 bases removed from V and 14 bases from J, the gap between germline ends came to 42 bases. This CDR3 has 20 amino acids. CDR1 and CDR2 (germline): SGHAT, FQDESV (reference sequence). This chain's CDR3 is CASSLSPFGFGGPFQETRYF. Written as DNA, the CDR3 is TGTGCCAGCAGCCTAAGCCCATTCGGCTTCGGGGGTCCCTTCCAAGAGACCCGATACTTC.

This clonotype was picked up many times. The V call is TRBV7-4, the J call TRBJ1-1; no reliable D call. The germline V and J ends were trimmed by 1 base and 11 bases, with 20 bases remaining between them. CDR1 is SGHVT, CDR2 SQSDAQ, per germline. The CDR3 runs to 15 residues. The chain's CDR3 is CASSLGDMHHREAFF. Here the CDR3 DNA reads TGTGCCAGCAGCTTAGGCGACATGCACCATAGGGAGGCTTTCTTT.

Many counts were recorded for this clonotype. The chain joins TRBV18 to TRBJ1-4, with D possibly being TRBD1 (6 bases). V gave up 4 bases and J gave up 5 bases, with 11 bases separating them. Germline V gives CDR1 KGHSH, CDR2 LQKENI. CDR3 length: 14 amino acids. CDR3 amino acids: CASSLGQGNEKLFF. CDR3 nucleotide sequence: TGTGCCAGCTCACTCGGGCAGGGGAATGAAAAACTGTTTTTT. The variable domain in full, with the rest retrieved from reference TRBV18 and TRBJ1-4, is NAGVMQNPRHLVRRRGQEARLRCSPMKGHSHVYWYRQLPEEGLKFMVYLQKENIIDESGMPKERFSAEFPKEGPSILRIQQVVRGDSAAYFCASSLGQGNEKLFFGSGTQLSVL.

The CDR3 region has the DNA TGTGCCAGCAGTCCAGGGACTAGCGGGGACCCCTACGAGCAGTACTTC. Protein sequence: CASSPGTSGDPYEQYF. This chain joins TRBV6-2 or TRBV6-3 and TRBJ2-7, with 13 nucleotides matching TRBD2. This CDR3 spans 16 amino acids. Germline V lookup: CDR1 MNHEY, CDR2 SVGEGT. V lost 5 bases and J lost 2; bases outside the gene matches: 6.

This clonotype was seen repeatedly, ten times or more. The V and J genes are TRBV5-1 and TRBJ2-7, with TRBD1 matching over 7 bases. Trimming at V came to 4 bases and at J to 2 bases, leaving 6 bases not matched to a gene. The germline CDR1 and CDR2 sequences are SGHRS and YFSETQ. The CDR3 contains 14 residues. This chain's CDR3 is CASSTDRATYEQYF. CDR3 sequence (DNA): TGCGCCAGCAGCACCGACAGGGCTACCTACGAGCAGTACTTC.

To note about this clonotype: A much larger clonotype is one base distant, so this may be a read error. The V call is TRBV12-3 or TRBV12-4, the J call TRBJ2-1; D is unresolved. CDR3 length: 15 amino acids. CDR3 nucleotide sequence: TGTGCCAACAGTTTCCGGCGGAGCTCCTACAATGAGCAGTTCTTC. This encodes CANSFRRSSYNEQFF.

Comments on this clonotype: This sequence may be a read error, since a much larger clone differs from it by one base. The CDR3 does not close with the conserved phenylalanine or tryptophan, likely indicating a read error. The CDR3 sequence is CASSEDPGGAYEQYI. DNA for the CDR3: TGTGCCAGCAGTGAAGACCCAGGGGGCGCGTACGAGCAGTACATC. The chain combines TRBV2 with TRBJ2-7; 8 bases align to TRBD1. The CDR3 sequence is 15 residues long. The germline V gene has CDR1 SNHLY and CDR2 FYNNEI. V shed 1 base, J shed 4 bases, and the junction held 6 bases outside the gene matches.

Many counts were recorded for this clonotype. This chain connects TRBV12-3 or TRBV12-4 to TRBJ2-1; the D is unclear. The CDR3 sequence is 12 residues long. V was pared by 5 bases and J by 9 bases, with 11 bases between. Here the CDR3 DNA reads TGTGCCAGCAGTGGCCCGGCCGGTGAGCAGTTCTTC. Protein sequence: CASSGPAGEQFF.

This clonotype came up many times. V and J are TRBV7-9 and TRBJ2-7; tentative D call: TRBD2 (5 bases). Germline V CDR1 and CDR2: SEHNR, FQNEAQ (reference sequence). Trimming cost V 6 bases and J 5 bases, with 20 bases left between them. This CDR3 comprises 15 residues. CDR3 nucleotide sequence: TGTGCCAGCAGTCCGTTTCGGGAAGTGCTAAACGAGCAGTACTTC. This translates into CASSPFREVLNEQYF.

This clonotype was seen at least ten times. A much more abundant neighbour one base away suggests this may be a read error. Because the CDR3 is missing its conserved closing phenylalanine or tryptophan, this is likely a read error. The chain combines TRBV20-1 with TRBJ2-1; the match to TRBD2 covers 9 bases. CDR1 is DFQATT and CDR2 is SNEGSKA in the germline V gene (reference sequence). Trimming cost V 5 bases and J 2 bases; bases outside gene matches: 7. The CDR3 loop spans 15 amino acids. This CDR3 reads CSAPPAGGAYNEQFL. The DNA of the CDR3 is TGCAGTGCTCCCCCTGCGGGAGGGGCCTACAATGAGCAGTTCCTC.

This clonotype occurred many times. The V call is TRBV19, the J call TRBJ1-1, with D perhaps TRBD1 (6 bases). The CDR3 length is 17 residues. The germline CDR1 and CDR2 sequences are LNHDA and SQIVND (reference sequence). Trimming removed 7 bases at V and 0 bases at J, with 21 bases between. The chain's CDR3 is CASKRRGGGQMNTEAFF. As DNA, the CDR3 is TGTGCCAGTAAGCGCCGCGGGGGGGGGCAAATGAACACTGAAGCTTTCTTT.

The sample holds many counts of this clonotype. The V gene is TRBV4-3, the J gene TRBJ2-4, with D perhaps matching TRBD1 (5 bases). Germline V gene data show CDR1 as LGHNA and CDR2 as YSLEER. The CDR3 loop spans 13 amino acids. V was trimmed by 1 base and J by 9 bases, leaving 10 bases between them. Here the CDR3 DNA reads TGCGCCAGCAGCCAAGCCAGGGTGGGCATTCAGTACTTC. Translated: CASSQARVGIQYF.

V is TRBV5-1 and J is TRBJ2-7; tentatively, D is TRBD2 (6 bases). The CDR3 totals 14 residues. V was trimmed by 4 bases and J by 3 bases, leaving 14 bases between them. Germline-derived CDR1 and CDR2 are SGHRS and YFSETQ. The CDR3 sequence: CASSGGSWGYEQYF. The CDR3 DNA follows: TGCGCCAGCAGCGGAGGGAGTTGGGGCTACGAGCAGTACTTC. The whole variable domain, filled in from reference TRBV5-1 and TRBJ2-7, reads KAGVTQTPRYLIKTRGQQVTLSCSPISGHRSVSWYQQTPGQGLQFLFEYFSETQRNKGNFPGRFSGRQFSNSRSEMNVSTLELGDSALYLCASSGGSWGYEQYFGPGTRLTVT.

This clonotype was counted at least ten times. The chain couples TRBV7-2 to TRBJ2-1, with D possibly TRBD1 on 5 matching bases. This CDR3 comprises 14 residues. The V gene lost 2 bases and the J gene lost 15 bases, with 20 bases spanning the gap. The germline gives CDR1 SGHTA, CDR2 FQGNSA. CDR3 nucleotide sequence: TGTGCCAGCAGCTTAAGTTCCAGGGAATATGTGCGGTTCTTC. It specifies CASSLSSREYVRFF. Full variable domain (rest looked up from reference TRBV7-2 and TRBJ2-1): GAGVSQSPSNKVTEKGKDVELRCDPISGHTALYWYRQSLGQGLEFLIYFQGNSAPDKSGLPSDRFSAERTGGSVSTLTIQRTQQEDSAVYLCASSLSSREYVRFFGPGTRLTVL.

This clonotype was found many times. J is TRBJ1-2 and V is TRBV7-9; 9 positions match TRBD1. This CDR3 has 13 residues. Germline CDR1 is SEHNR and CDR2 is FQNEAQ (reference sequence). V lost 3 bases and J lost 7; bases outside the gene matches: 3. The CDR3 DNA reads as TGTGCCAGCAGCTTGACAGGGGGTCGTGGCTACACCTTC. Encoded protein: CASSLTGGRGYTF.

With regard to this clonotype: A much larger clone differs from this one at a single base, so this may be a read error. V gene TRBV5-1 combines with J gene TRBJ2-1; TRBD1 matches at 7 bases. Germline V lookup: CDR1 SGHRS, CDR2 YFSETQ. The V gene end was trimmed by 1 base and the J gene end by 6 bases; junction bases not matched to a gene: 4. CDR3 size: 14 residues. This CDR3 is CASSLTGACNEQFF. The DNA of the CDR3 is TGCGCCAGCAGCTTGACAGGGGCCTGCAATGAGCAGTTCTTC.